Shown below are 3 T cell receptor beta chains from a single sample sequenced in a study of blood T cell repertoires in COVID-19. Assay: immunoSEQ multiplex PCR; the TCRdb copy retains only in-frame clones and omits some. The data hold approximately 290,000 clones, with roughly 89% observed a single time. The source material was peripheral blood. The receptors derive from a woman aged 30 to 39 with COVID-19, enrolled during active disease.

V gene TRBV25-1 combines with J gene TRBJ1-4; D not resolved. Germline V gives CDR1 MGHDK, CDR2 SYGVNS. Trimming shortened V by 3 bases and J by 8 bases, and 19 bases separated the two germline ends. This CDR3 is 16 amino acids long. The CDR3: CASSDLRVGFLEKLFF. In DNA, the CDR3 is TGTGCCAGCAGTGATCTCCGGGTAGGATTCTTAGAAAAACTGTTTTTT. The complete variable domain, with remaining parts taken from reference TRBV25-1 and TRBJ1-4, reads EADIYQTPRYLVIGTGKKITLECSQTMGHDKMYWYQQDPGMELHLIHYSYGVNSTEKGDLSSESTVSRIRTEHFPLTLESARPSHTSQYLCASSDLRVGFLEKLFFGSGTQLSVL.

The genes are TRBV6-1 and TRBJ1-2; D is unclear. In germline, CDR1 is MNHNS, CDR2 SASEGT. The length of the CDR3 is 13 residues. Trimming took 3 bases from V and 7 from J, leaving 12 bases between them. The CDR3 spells CASSEIRGSGYTF. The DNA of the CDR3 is TGTGCCAGCAGTGAGATTCGGGGATCTGGCTACACCTTC.

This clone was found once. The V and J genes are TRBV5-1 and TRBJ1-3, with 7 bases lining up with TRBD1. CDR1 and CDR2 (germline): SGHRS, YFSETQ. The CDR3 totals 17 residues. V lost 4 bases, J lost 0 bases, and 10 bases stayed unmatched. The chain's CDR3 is CASSRQAGQNSGNTIYF. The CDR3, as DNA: TGCGCCAGCAGCCGGCAGGCGGGACAGAACTCTGGAAACACCATATATTTT.